Below, one T cell receptor (beta chain) is given with its context. From germline, CDR1 is MDHEN and CDR2 SYDVKM. CDR3 length: 14 amino acids. Between the trimmed V and J ends, which lost 8 bases and 1 base, there was a span of 12 bases. The data were obtained in a study of blood T cell repertoires in COVID-19. Data came from immunoSEQ multiplex PCR; TCRdb stores just in-frame clones and leaves some out. The repertoire consists of hundreds of thousands of clones, with 87% occurring once and the leading ten covering approximately 2.4%. This clonotype was obtained from a woman under 40 with acute COVID-19. The chain is built from TRBV28 and TRBJ1-5, with a tentative D call TRBD1 (6 bases). Sequencing was carried out using PBMCs or T cells enriched from blood (not recorded which). The CDR3 spells CASGGALSNQPQHF. CDR3 DNA: TGTGCCAGCGGGGGGGCCTTAAGCAATCAGCCCCAGCATTTT.